One sample yielded the 27 T cell receptor beta chains listed below, sequenced in a study of blood T cell repertoires in COVID-19. Sequencing was performed with immunoSEQ multiplex PCR; in TCRdb, only in-frame clones are kept and a portion is missing. The data contain about 130,000 clones, about 89% of them seen just once; the ten biggest clones take up around 4.5%. Material for sequencing was peripheral blood. The origin of the receptors is a man between 60 and 75 years old with COVID-19, enrolled during active disease.

This chain connects TRBV7-3 to TRBJ2-2; perhaps TRBD2 as D (5 bases). V was shortened by 5 bases and J by 7 bases, with 14 bases between the two germline ends. Germline loops: CDR1 SGHTA, CDR2 FQGTGA. This CDR3 region has 14 residues. Here the CDR3 reads CASSQTLGFGELFF. In DNA, the CDR3 is TGTGCCAGCAGCCAGACACTAGGGTTCGGGGAGCTGTTTTTT.

In its sample, this clone was seen once. This chain links TRBV5-4 with TRBJ2-4; TRBD2 agrees at 13 bases. Germline CDR1 SGHNT, CDR2 YYREEE (reference sequence). CDR3 size: 14 residues. V dropped 3 bases and J dropped 7; count of bases not matched to a gene: 1. The CDR3 reads CASSWTSGGNIQYF. The CDR3 nucleotides read TGTGCCAGCAGCTGGACTAGCGGGGGTAACATTCAGTACTTC.

The chain links TRBV6-5 to TRBJ2-3; 11 bases are a match to TRBD1. Germline CDR1 is MNHEY and CDR2 is SVGAGI. The CDR3 is 14 amino acids. J was trimmed by 4 bases and V by 11 bases; bases with no gene match: 8. The CDR3 reads CACKPGQGADTQYF. The CDR3 nucleotides read TGTGCCTGCAAACCGGGACAGGGGGCAGATACGCAGTATTTT.

The V and J genes are TRBV5-8 and TRBJ1-1; D is perhaps TRBD1 (6 bases). The ends were cut back, 2 bases at V and 4 bases at J, with 18 bases in the middle. The length of the CDR3 is 16 residues. The V gene's germline CDR1 is SGHTS and CDR2 YDEGEE. The CDR3: CASSFSGGRGRTEAFF. CDR3 nucleotide sequence: TGTGCCAGCAGCTTTTCGGGGGGCCGGGGACGCACTGAAGCTTTCTTT.

The chain uses TRBV6-4 and TRBJ2-1; D might be TRBD2 (5 bases). The CDR3 covers 15 residues. The V end was cut by 4 bases, the J end by 2 bases, with 12 bases between. Germline CDR1 and CDR2: MRHNA and SNTAGT. The CDR3 DNA reads as TGTGCCAGCAGTGTAGGCAGCGGCACCTACAATGAGCAGTTCTTC. This translates into CASSVGSGTYNEQFF.

This clone was recorded once. For the CDR3, the DNA is TGTGCCAGCAGCTTAGCGGGGTCCTACGAGCAGTACTTC. Its protein is CASSLAGSYEQYF. This chain links TRBV7-3 with TRBJ2-7; perhaps TRBD2 as D (6 bases). Germline CDR1 reads SGHTA; CDR2 reads FQGTGA. The CDR3 has 13 residues. The V gene lost 2 bases and the J gene lost 1 base, with 6 bases spanning the gap.

In this sample, this clone turned up once. The gene calls are TRBV7-2 and TRBJ2-7, with 9 bases fitting TRBD1. The V and J ends lost 4 bases and 2 bases, in that order; junction bases with no gene match: 9. Germline V gene lookup returns CDR1 SGHTA and CDR2 FQGNSA. The CDR3 covers 16 residues. CDR3 residues: CASSWPPGQGTYEQYF. The CDR3 DNA sequence: TGTGCCAGCAGCTGGCCACCGGGACAGGGTACCTACGAGCAGTACTTC.

The rearrangement uses TRBV9 and TRBJ2-5; tentative D call: TRBD2 (6 bases). V gave up 1 base and J gave up 2 bases, with 12 bases separating them. Germline V CDR1 and CDR2: SGDLS, YYNGEE. The CDR3 extends over 15 amino acids. CDR3 residues: CASSVSPGLQETQYF. In nucleotides, the CDR3 is TGTGCCAGCAGCGTATCCCCGGGACTTCAAGAGACCCAGTACTTC.

V usage is TRBV18 and J usage is TRBJ2-3, with 13 bases lining up with TRBD2. Unmatched junction bases numbered 2, after V lost 2 bases and J lost 6 bases. Germline CDR1 is KGHSH and CDR2 is LQKENI. There are 15 residues in the CDR3. The CDR3 bases are TGTGCCAGCTCACCAGGGACTAGCGGGATGGATACGCAGTATTTT. Translated: CASSPGTSGMDTQYF.

The chain carries TRBV7-8 and TRBJ2-2; TRBD1 is a possible D gene (6 bases). Trimming left V 1 base short and J 4 bases short, with 7 bases between. Looked up from germline, CDR1 is SGHVS and CDR2 is FQNEAQ. This CDR3 is 14 amino acids long. The DNA for the CDR3 is TGTGCCAGCAGCTTAGACAGGGCCACCGGGGAGCTGTTTTTT. Translating it yields CASSLDRATGELFF.

V and J are TRBV6-5 and TRBJ1-5, with TRBD1 as a possible D gene (6 bases). The CDR3 has 14 residues. V lost 5 bases to trimming and J lost 4 bases, with 12 bases between them. CDR1 MNHEY and CDR2 SVGAGI come from the germline V gene. CDR3 in amino acids: CASSRTTGNQPQHF. In DNA, the CDR3 is TGTGCCAGCAGTCGTACTACAGGGAATCAGCCCCAGCATTTT.

CDR3 sequence: CASSLGTGAFF. The CDR3 DNA reads as TGTGCCAGCAGCTTAGGGACAGGAGCTTTCTTT. The V call is TRBV11-1, the J call TRBJ1-1; 7 nucleotides align to TRBD1. Looked up from germline, CDR1 is SGHAT and CDR2 is FQDESV (reference sequence). V lost 1 base and J lost 10; bases outside the gene matches: 0. The CDR3 has 11 amino acids.

The J gene is TRBJ2-3, the V gene TRBV7-3, with TRBD2 matching 8 bases. Germline V gene sequence: CDR1 SGHTA, CDR2 FQGTGA. The trim removed 5 bases at V and 5 bases at J, leaving 12 bases unmatched. The CDR3 covers 16 residues. The CDR3 spells CASSDRAAGARDTQYF. CDR3 DNA: TGTGCCAGCAGCGATCGGGCAGCGGGGGCCCGAGATACGCAGTATTTT. Complete variable domain (other parts from reference TRBV7-3 and TRBJ2-3): GAGVSQTPSNKVTEKGKYVELRCDPISGHTALYWYRQSLGQGPEFLIYFQGTGAADDSGLPNDRFFAVRPEGSVSTLKIQRTERGDSAVYLCASSDRAAGARDTQYFGPGTRLTVL.

This chain joins TRBV6-5 and TRBJ2-3, with D tentatively TRBD2 (5 bases). Germline V gene data show CDR1 as MNHEY and CDR2 as SVGAGI. V gave up 6 bases and J gave up 7 bases, with 14 bases separating them. CDR3 length equals 13 residues. CDR3 sequence (DNA): TGTGCCAGCAGGCCCTCCGGGGTAAATACGCAGTATTTT. Encoded protein: CASRPSGVNTQYF.

The V and J genes are TRBV9 and TRBJ2-7; 7 nucleotides line up with TRBD1. The V and J ends lost 4 bases and 3 bases, in that order; junction bases with no gene match: 7. The CDR3 extends over 14 amino acids. The germline CDR1 and CDR2 sequences are SGDLS and YYNGEE. The CDR3 reads CASSRQGSFYEQYF. In nucleotides, the CDR3 is TGTGCCAGCAGCAGACAGGGTTCTTTCTACGAGCAGTACTTC. Full variable domain (rest looked up from reference TRBV9 and TRBJ2-7): DSGVTQTPKHLITATGQRVTLRCSPRSGDLSVYWYQQSLDQGLQFLIQYYNGEERAKGNILERFSAQQFPDLHSELNLSSLELGDSALYFCASSRQGSFYEQYFGPGTRLTVT.

The V and J genes are TRBV7-8 and TRBJ1-2; 8 nucleotides match TRBD1. With 4 bases clipped from V and 2 bases from J, the junction kept 6 bases outside the gene matches. CDR3 length: 15 amino acids. Germline V gives CDR1 SGHVS, CDR2 FQNEAQ. CDR3 sequence: CASSSDGQGNYGYTF. CDR3 DNA: TGTGCCAGCAGCTCTGACGGACAGGGAAACTATGGCTACACCTTC.

This chain links TRBV19 with TRBJ1-5; D is undetermined. This CDR3 has 14 residues. Germline-derived CDR1 and CDR2 are LNHDA and SQIVND (reference sequence). Trimming stripped 2 bases from V and 2 bases from J, with 7 bases between. CDR3 sequence reads: CASSIMRGNQPQHF. CDR3 nucleotides: TGTGCCAGTAGTATAATGAGGGGCAATCAGCCCCAGCATTTT.

The CDR3 loop is CASRTWSGGRNEQFF. Here the CDR3 DNA reads TGTGCCAGTAGAACTTGGTCAGGGGGTAGAAATGAGCAGTTCTTC. The chain joins TRBV19 to TRBJ2-1; TRBD1 aligns across 7 bases. This CDR3 is built from 15 residues. Looked up from germline, CDR1 is LNHDA and CDR2 is SQIVND (reference sequence). Germline trimming cut 6 bases from V and 7 bases from J; bases unmatched to any gene: 12.

The chain couples TRBV11-2 to TRBJ2-3; 9 nucleotides line up with TRBD2. CDR1 SGHAT and CDR2 FQNNGV come from the germline V gene. After removal of 8 bases from V and 8 bases from J, the junction contained 14 bases not matched to a gene. This CDR3 has 15 amino acids. CDR3 coding DNA: TGTGCCAGCTGTTTGTTAGCGGGGGTGGGTAGTACGCAGTATTTT. Its translation is CASCLLAGVGSTQYF.

The V gene is TRBV5-4, the J gene TRBJ1-2, with TRBD1 matching over 9 bases. Germline lookup yields CDR1 SGHNT and CDR2 YYREEE (reference sequence). This CDR3 contains 15 residues. V shed 4 bases, J shed 3 bases, and the junction held 7 bases outside the gene matches. The CDR3 loop is CASSMGTGLDYGYTF. The CDR3 region has the DNA TGTGCCAGCAGCATGGGGACAGGGCTTGACTATGGCTACACCTTC.

V and J are TRBV7-9 and TRBJ1-1, with D tentatively TRBD1 (5 bases). Between the trimmed V and J ends, which lost 1 base and 3 bases, there was a span of 6 bases. Germline-derived CDR1 and CDR2 are SEHNR and FQNEAQ (reference sequence). The CDR3 is 13 residues long. CDR3 region: CASSLGGDTEAFF. DNA for the CDR3: TGTGCCAGCAGCTTAGGGGGGGACACTGAAGCTTTCTTT.

The chain recombines TRBV19 with TRBJ1-1, with D perhaps TRBD1 (5 bases). CDR3 length: 14 amino acids. Germline V gives CDR1 LNHDA, CDR2 SQIVND (reference sequence). The V and J ends lost 4 bases and 0 bases respectively, with 9 bases between them. The CDR3 here is CASSSTGLNTEAFF. The CDR3 DNA reads TGTGCCAGTAGTAGCACAGGTTTGAACACTGAAGCTTTCTTT.

CDR3 residues: CASSYRTGGWNTEAFF. The DNA for the CDR3 is TGCGCCAGCAGCTATAGGACAGGGGGCTGGAACACTGAAGCTTTCTTT. The chain couples TRBV5-1 to TRBJ1-1; 11 bases fit TRBD1. CDR3 length: 16 residues. Germline values: CDR1 SGHRS, CDR2 YFSETQ. The V gene end was trimmed by 3 bases and the J gene end by 1 base; junction bases not matched to a gene: 5.

The chain employs TRBV5-1 and TRBJ2-5; TRBD1 matches at 9 bases. This CDR3 contains 15 residues. J was trimmed by 2 bases and V by 4 bases; bases with no gene match: 6. Germline V lookup: CDR1 SGHRS, CDR2 YFSETQ. In DNA, the CDR3 is TGCGCCAGCAGCATTACAGGGGGCCCTCAAGAGACCCAGTACTTC. Translating it yields CASSITGGPQETQYF.

The chain combines TRBV5-5 with TRBJ2-2; tentative D call: TRBD2 (5 bases). CDR3 length: 14 residues. Trimming took 1 base from V and 7 from J, leaving 11 bases between them. Germline assignment: CDR1 SGHKS and CDR2 YYEKEE (reference sequence). This CDR3 is CASSLYLAVGELFF. The CDR3 region has the DNA TGTGCCAGCAGCTTGTATCTAGCAGTCGGGGAGCTGTTTTTT.

The V and J genes are TRBV5-4 and TRBJ2-2, with TRBD2 matching over 12 bases. The V gene end was trimmed by 4 bases and the J gene end by 5 bases; junction bases not matched to a gene: 6. This CDR3 contains 16 residues. Germline lookup yields CDR1 SGHNT and CDR2 YYREEE (reference sequence). CDR3 in amino acids: CASSPGLAGSTGELFF. In nucleotides, the CDR3 is TGTGCCAGCAGCCCAGGACTAGCGGGGTCGACCGGGGAGCTGTTTTTT.

This rearrangement joins TRBV28 to TRBJ1-1; TRBD1 is a possible D gene (5 bases). Germline-derived CDR1 and CDR2 are MDHEN and SYDVKM. The CDR3 runs 13 residues. Trimming left V 6 bases short and J 6 bases short, with 14 bases between. In DNA, the CDR3 is TGTGCCAGCAGACTCTCCAGGGATTCTGAAGCTTTCTTT. This translates into CASRLSRDSEAFF.